This entry lists 5 T cell receptor beta chains sequenced from one sample in a study of T cell responses to AZD1222 COVID-19 vaccine. Clones were sequenced by immunoSEQ multiplex PCR, and TCRdb holds only the in-frame ones, with some missing. Of 150,000 to 200,000 clones in the sample, around 94% are singletons; the top ten hold about 0.64%. The material was peripheral blood, obtained on day 0 of AZD1222 vaccination. The origin of the receptors is an adult in good health.

This clone was seen once. The chain carries TRBV28 and TRBJ1-2; tentative D call: TRBD1 (6 bases). Deletions cut 6 bases from V and 3 bases from J, with 8 bases between. Germline values: CDR1 MDHEN, CDR2 SYDVKM. The CDR3 consists of 12 residues. CDR3 amino acids: CASRQGDYGYTF. CDR3 nucleotides: TGTGCCAGCAGACAGGGAGACTATGGCTACACCTTC.

The chain links TRBV6-5 to TRBJ2-5; D is undetermined. The CDR3 covers 16 residues. Per germline, CDR1 MNHEY and CDR2 SVGAGI. The V and J ends lost 0 bases and 5 bases respectively, with 16 bases between them. The CDR3 sequence is CASSYSSGIGRETQYF. The CDR3 DNA follows: TGTGCCAGCAGTTACTCTTCCGGCATCGGTAGGGAGACCCAGTACTTC.

In this sample, this clone turned up a few times. This chain joins TRBV11-2 and TRBJ1-6; TRBD1 might be the D (5 bases). From germline, CDR1 is SGHAT and CDR2 FQNNGV. The CDR3 runs to 16 residues. The V gene lost 5 bases and the J gene lost 4 bases, with 15 bases spanning the gap. CDR3 residues: CASSLGLLTYNSPLHF. The CDR3 DNA reads as TGTGCCAGCAGCCTGGGGCTGCTTACTTATAATTCACCCCTCCACTTT.

The J gene is TRBJ2-7, the V gene TRBV6-5, with 9 nucleotides matching TRBD1. V lost 5 bases to trimming and J lost 2 bases; unmatched junction nucleotides: 4. The length of the CDR3 is 14 residues. CDR1 is MNHEY, CDR2 SVGAGI, per germline. CDR3 protein: CASSLGTGTYEQYF. The CDR3 DNA sequence: TGTGCCAGCAGTCTAGGGACAGGGACCTACGAGCAGTACTTC.

Details on this clone: The junction differs from germline at one of its ends, possibly a read error. This chain connects TRBV28 to TRBJ2-7; 8 bases map to TRBD1. The V gene's germline CDR1 is MDHEN and CDR2 SYDVKM. The CDR3 extends over 12 amino acids. CDR3 amino acids: CASSLGRQGAKF. CDR3 coding DNA: TGTGCCAGCAGTTTAGGAAGGCAGGGGGCCAAATTC.